The sequence of this T cell receptor beta chain was determined in a study of blood T cell repertoires in COVID-19. Study as a whole: PBMCs, B-cell-depleted T cells, or T cells provided the cDNA or gDNA that made up the material.

Individuals drawn from 24 US areas were roughly 18 to 100 years old. A PCR-confirmed or clinician-diagnosed COVID-19 case had contacted exposed participants within 2 weeks of entry. Looked up from germline, CDR1 is SGHRS and CDR2 is YFSETQ. The V gene end was trimmed by 3 bases and the J gene end by 2 bases; junction bases not matched to a gene: 7. The CDR3 length is 16 residues. In the authors' workflow: Nucleated cell counts were estimated from reference gene primer amplification. TCRdb's copy holds only in-frame clones and misses some; the assay was immunoSEQ multiplex PCR. Clone size and V and J calls were adopted from that table, with D and trimming inferred from the DNA. This table has about 430,000 clones, nearly 90% appearing once.

The TCR was taken from a woman younger than 35 who had been exposed to COVID-19. What was sequenced was PBMCs or T cells enriched from blood (not recorded which). The V gene is TRBV5-1, the J gene TRBJ2-1; 8 bases are a match to TRBD2. CDR3 residues: CASSSQRESAYNEQFF. The CDR3 DNA is TGCGCCAGCAGCTCACAGCGGGAGTCTGCCTACAATGAGCAGTTCTTC.